This entry lists 6 T cell receptor beta chains sequenced from one sample in a study of a mutant IDH1 vaccine in newly diagnosed glioma. Profiled with immunoSEQ multiplex PCR; TCRdb holds only in-frame clones, not every one. The sample comprises 25,000 to 35,000 clones, over 70% of which are singletons, and around 20% rests with the top ten. The time point denotes: baseline, week 1 (first vaccination visit). Treatment noted: pre-vaccination baseline after standard-of-care therapy. This sample comprised PBMCs, obtained from a glioma patient treated with radiotherapy, temozolomide or both. The source of these receptors is a young man with glioma.

V gene TRBV5-1 combines with J gene TRBJ2-7; TRBD1 might be the D (6 bases). Between the trimmed V and J ends, which lost 0 bases and 3 bases, there was a span of 13 bases. Germline values: CDR1 SGHRS, CDR2 YFSETQ. The CDR3 has 15 amino acids. The CDR3 is CASSLGVTGYYEQYF. CDR3 DNA: TGCGCCAGCAGCTTGGGAGTGACAGGTTACTACGAGCAGTACTTC.

The V and J genes are TRBV5-1 and TRBJ2-7, with TRBD2 matching over 7 bases. The V segment lost 4 bases and the J segment 0 bases; nucleotides outside the gene matches: 10. CDR1 and CDR2 from the germline V gene are SGHRS and YFSETQ. This CDR3 is 16 amino acids long. CDR3 in amino acids: CASSLTLAGPSYEQYF. The CDR3 DNA is TGCGCCAGCAGCCTAACATTAGCGGGTCCCTCCTACGAGCAGTACTTC.

The gene calls are TRBV9 and TRBJ1-6, with D possibly TRBD1 on 5 matching bases. Trimming shortened V by 4 bases and J by 11 bases, and 13 bases separated the two germline ends. The V gene's germline CDR1 is SGDLS and CDR2 YYNGEE. The CDR3 runs to 13 residues. The CDR3, as DNA: TGTGCCAGCAGCACCGGGACGGAGACACCCCTCCACTTT. Protein product: CASSTGTETPLHF.

The genes are TRBV15 and TRBJ2-7; TRBD2 is a possible D gene (5 bases). Germline assignment: CDR1 LNHNV and CDR2 YYDKDF (reference sequence). The CDR3 consists of 15 residues. The V and J ends lost 0 bases and 0 bases respectively, with 9 bases between them. The chain's CDR3 is CATSREPGSSYEQYF. In nucleotides, the CDR3 is TGTGCCACCAGCAGAGAGCCGGGGAGCTCCTACGAGCAGTACTTC.

V and J are TRBV27 and TRBJ2-2, with unresolved D. With 3 bases removed from V and 7 bases from J, the gap between germline ends came to 3 bases. Germline CDR1 and CDR2: MNHEY and SMNVEV (reference sequence). The CDR3 is 11 residues long. This CDR3 is CASSFLGELFF. The CDR3 nucleotides read TGTGCCAGCAGTTTCCTCGGGGAGCTGTTTTTT.

The chain links TRBV25-1 to TRBJ2-1; D is unclear. V shed 2 bases and J shed 3 bases, with 8 bases lying between them. CDR3 length: 14 amino acids. Germline CDR1 MGHDK, CDR2 SYGVNS. CDR3 nucleotides: TGTGCCAGCAGTGAACGAGACAACTACAATGAGCAGTTCTTC. Its protein product is CASSERDNYNEQFF.